Below are 9 T cell receptor beta chains sequenced from a single sample in a study of T-cell memory formation after mild COVID-19. Each CDR3 protein gets one entry after TCRdb re-called the 5' RACE reads with MiXCR. The sample comprises roughly 400,000 distinct CDR3 sequences, less than 25% of which are singletons, and 7% to 9.5% rests with the top ten. The sample consisted of PBMCs or a T cell subset sorted from them (not recorded which). All receptors derive from an adult woman who had mild COVID-19 (a few samples of this study predate the infection). Cell type and time point are not known.

This chain uses TRBV7-9 with TRBJ1-1, with a possible D match to TRBD1 (5 bases). The CDR3 spans 16 residues. Germline V gene data show CDR1 as SEHNR and CDR2 as FQNEAQ (reference sequence). Deletions cut 1 base from V and 4 bases from J, with 16 bases between. CDR3 coding DNA: TGTGCCAGCAGCTTAGGTCGCAGGGCCATGGGCACTGAAGCTTTCTTT. Residues: CASSLGRRAMGTEAFF.

V and J are TRBV24-1 and TRBJ1-2, with 7 nucleotides matching TRBD1. The V gene end was trimmed by 2 bases and the J gene end by 6 bases; junction bases not matched to a gene: 8. The germline CDR1 and CDR2 sequences are KGHDR and SFDVKD. The CDR3 loop spans 15 amino acids. CDR3 residues: CATSDYDREENGYTF. In DNA form, the CDR3 reads TGTGCCACCAGTGATTATGACAGGGAGGAGAATGGCTACACCTTC.

The chain joins TRBV10-3 to TRBJ2-5; possible D gene TRBD2, 6 bases. V gave up 6 bases and J gave up 5 bases, with 13 bases separating them. This CDR3 has 13 amino acids. Germline V gene data show CDR1 as ENHRY and CDR2 as SYGVKD. For the CDR3, the DNA is TGTGCCATCAGCGATCGCGGGGATGAGACCCAGTACTTC. Protein sequence: CAISDRGDETQYF.

The rearrangement joins TRBV4-2 to TRBJ2-3, with D hard to call. CDR1 LGHNA and CDR2 YNFKEQ come from the germline V gene. The CDR3 is 15 residues long. Trimming cost V 0 bases and J 0 bases, with 7 bases left between them. The DNA for the CDR3 is TGTGCCAGCAGCCAAGAAATACCAAGCACAGATACGCAGTATTTT. It yields the protein CASSQEIPSTDTQYF.

Only a few counts were recorded for this clonotype. The chain employs TRBV12-3 or TRBV12-4 and TRBJ2-7; D perhaps matches TRBD1 (6 bases). The CDR3 has 14 amino acids. The germline V and J ends were trimmed by 5 bases and 2 bases, with 13 bases remaining between them. CDR3 coding DNA: TGTGCCAGCAGTCCAAGGGACAAAACCTACGAGCAGTACTTC. This codes for CASSPRDKTYEQYF.

This sequence joins TRBV5-5 and TRBJ1-5; D is unclear. This CDR3 contains 16 residues. Germline loops: CDR1 SGHKS, CDR2 YYEKEE (reference sequence). V lost 4 bases and J 6 bases, leaving 20 bases between the germline ends. CDR3 residues: CASSPSRGLVVQPQHF. The DNA for the CDR3 is TGTGCCAGCAGCCCAAGCCGGGGTTTGGTAGTTCAGCCCCAGCATTTT.

This clonotype has at least ten counts. The V call is TRBV20-1, the J call TRBJ2-7; D is possibly TRBD1 (6 bases). Germline V gene data show CDR1 as DFQATT and CDR2 as SNEGSKA (reference sequence). CDR3 length equals 11 residues. V dropped 6 bases and J dropped 3 bases, with 9 bases sitting between them. The CDR3 reads CSAGQFYEQYF. As DNA, the CDR3 is TGCAGTGCCGGACAGTTCTACGAGCAGTACTTC.

This chain joins TRBV7-9 and TRBJ2-5, with 16 bases lining up with TRBD2. This CDR3 has 17 residues. The germline V gene has CDR1 SEHNR and CDR2 FQNEAQ (reference sequence). The ends lost 5 bases at V and 1 base at J; junction bases unmatched: 4. CDR3 in amino acids: CASSRGLAGGTQETQYF. The CDR3 DNA sequence: TGTGCCAGCAGCCGGGGACTAGCGGGGGGGACCCAAGAGACCCAGTACTTC.

The rearrangement joins TRBV10-3 to TRBJ2-7, with D perhaps being TRBD1 or TRBD2 (6 bases each). V was shortened by 0 bases and J by 3 bases, with 9 bases between the two germline ends. The germline gives CDR1 ENHRY, CDR2 SYGVKD. This CDR3 spans 14 amino acids. The CDR3 bases are TGTGCCATCAGTGAGTCAGGGGGACTCTACGAGCAGTACTTC. This encodes CAISESGGLYEQYF.